A selection of T cell receptor beta chains follows, all from one sample in a study of blood T cell repertoires in COVID-19. Using immunoSEQ multiplex PCR, the repertoire was profiled, and TCRdb retains in-frame clones only, with some absent. The sample lists fewer than 250,000 clones; roughly 84% were seen once. Sequencing was carried out using PBMCs or T cells enriched from blood (not recorded which). These receptors originate from a man aged 25-45 years in a cohort exposed to, infected with or recovered from COVID-19 (not recorded which). Both conserved end residues are part of each CDR3. The D gene is left open where the match is weak. The size entry is marked missing in some rows and otherwise reads once, few, many or a size class.

clone_size,d_call,j_call,v_call,cdr3_aa,cdr3_nt
.,TRBD1,TRBJ1-5,TRBV29-1,CSVGQGQGSQPQHF,TGCAGCGTGGGCCAAGGACAGGGAAGCCAGCCCCAGCATTTT
.,.,TRBJ1-1,TRBV4-2,CASSQDLGQGRQAFF,TGTGCCAGCAGCCAAGATTTAGGGCAGGGGCGGCAAGCTTTCTTT
once,TRBD2,TRBJ2-3,TRBV2,CASSEPAGGSSTDTQYF,TGTGCCAGCAGTGAACCCGCGGGAGGTAGTTCCACAGATACGCAGTATTTT
.,TRBD2,TRBJ2-7,TRBV28,CASSPGTTLLEQYF,TGTGCCAGCAGTCCCGGGACTACCCTCCTGGAGCAGTACTTC
.,.,TRBJ1-5,TRBV9,CASSVGGGSSQPQHF,TGTGCCAGCAGCGTAGGGGGAGGTAGTAGCCAGCCCCAGCATTTT
once,.,TRBJ2-7,TRBV9,CASSVGGDSSYEQYF,TGTGCCAGCAGCGTAGGCGGCGACTCCTCCTACGAGCAGTACTTC
.,.,TRBJ1-2,TRBV20-1,CSAIGSSGYTF,TGCAGTGCTATCGGGAGTAGCGGCTACACCTTC
.,.,TRBJ2-7,TRBV6-2/TRBV6-3,CASSYEASSYEQYF,TGTGCCAGCAGTTACGAGGCTAGCTCCTACGAGCAGTACTTC
.,TRBD1,TRBJ1-2,TRBV18,CASSPDRDYGYTF,TGTGCCAGCTCACCTGACAGGGACTATGGCTACACCTTC
.,TRBD1,TRBJ1-4,TRBV5-6,CASSPTGQGRTNEKLFF,TGTGCCAGCAGCCCTACCGGACAGGGTAGAACTAATGAAAAACTGTTTTTT
.,.,TRBJ1-3,TRBV5-1,CASSPAGGNTIYF,TGCGCCAGCAGCCCCGCGGGGGGAAACACCATATATTTT
few,.,TRBJ1-6,TRBV4-1,CASAAGQSDNSPLHF,TGCGCCAGCGCTGCTGGACAGAGCGATAATTCACCCCTCCACTTT
.,.,TRBJ2-7,TRBV3-1/TRBV3-2,CASSPTPGSSYEQYF,TGTGCCAGCAGTCCAACGCCGGGGAGCTCCTACGAGCAGTACTTC
.,.,TRBJ2-3,TRBV28,CASSFIQKDTQYF,TGTGCCAGCAGTTTTATACAGAAAGATACGCAGTATTTT
.,.,TRBJ1-5,TRBV6-5,CASSYRRGNQPQHF,TGTGCCAGCAGTTATCGAAGGGGTAATCAGCCCCAGCATTTT
.,TRBD1,TRBJ1-2,TRBV29-1,CSVEAIRDSFYGYTF,TGCAGCGTTGAGGCTATCCGGGACAGTTTCTATGGCTACACCTTC
.,.,TRBJ1-4,TRBV11-2,CASSSVEAMDEKLFF,TGTGCCAGCAGCTCCGTCGAGGCGATGGATGAAAAACTGTTTTTT
once,TRBD1,TRBJ1-2,TRBV29-1,CSVERDRGIYGYTF,TGCAGCGTTGAGCGGGACAGGGGGATATATGGCTACACCTTC
.,.,TRBJ1-1,TRBV27,CASSLTGNTEAFF,TGTGCCAGCAGTTTAACAGGGAACACTGAAGCTTTCTTT
.,TRBD2,TRBJ2-5,TRBV5-1,CASSSGLAGVETQYF,TGCGCCAGCAGCTCGGGACTAGCGGGAGTAGAGACCCAGTACTTC
.,.,TRBJ1-2,TRBV27,CASSQTRAGYGYTF,TGTGCCAGCAGTCAGACGAGGGCGGGGTATGGCTACACCTTC
once,.,TRBJ1-4,TRBV28,CASSFLNEKLFF,TGTGCCAGCAGTTTCCTTAATGAAAAACTGTTTTTT
.,.,TRBJ1-2,TRBV19,CASRSGASRYGYTF,TGTGCCAGCAGATCAGGGGCGAGTCGATATGGCTACACCTTC
.,TRBD2,TRBJ2-7,TRBV7-8,CASREPGGGSYEQYF,TGTGCCAGCAGAGAACCCGGCGGGGGGTCCTACGAGCAGTACTTC
few,TRBD1,TRBJ2-3,TRBV9,CASSASGTGGVGDTQYF,TGTGCCAGCAGCGCTTCCGGGACAGGGGGCGTGGGAGATACGCAGTATTTT
.,.,TRBJ1-2,TRBV15,CATSREGGIGEVYGYTF,TGTGCCACCAGCAGAGAAGGTGGGATAGGGGAGGTCTATGGCTACACCTTC
.,.,TRBJ2-5,TRBV18,CASSTGIQETQYF,TGTGCCAGCTCCACAGGGATCCAAGAGACCCAGTACTTC
.,.,TRBJ1-3,TRBV3-1/TRBV3-2,CASSQVRASSGNTIYF,TGTGCCAGCAGCCAAGTCAGGGCCTCCTCTGGAAACACCATATATTTT
.,TRBD1,TRBJ1-2,TRBV7-9,CASSVDRDGYTF,TGTGCCAGCAGCGTCGACAGGGATGGCTACACCTTC
.,TRBD1,TRBJ2-7,TRBV27,CASRTLGQSPYEQYF,TGTGCCAGCAGGACTCTGGGACAGTCCCCCTACGAGCAGTACTTC
.,.,TRBJ1-5,TRBV5-6,CASSLTGREPQHF,TGTGCCAGCAGCTTGACAGGGCGGGAGCCCCAGCATTTT
.,TRBD1,TRBJ1-3,TRBV19,CASSRDRASGNTIYF,TGTGCCAGTAGCCGGGACAGAGCCTCTGGAAACACCATATATTTT
.,.,TRBJ1-6,TRBV18,CASSPGPAGNSPLHF,TGTGCCAGCTCACCGGGACCGGCGGGAAATTCACCCCTCCACTTT
.,TRBD1,TRBJ1-2,TRBV6-5,CASRTTGWVYGYTF,TGTGCCAGCAGGACGACAGGGTGGGTCTATGGCTACACCTTC
.,TRBD2,TRBJ2-2,TRBV28,CASGGSSGRGTGELFF,TGTGCCAGCGGGGGATCTAGCGGGAGGGGCACCGGGGAGCTGTTTTTT
.,TRBD1,TRBJ1-1,TRBV28,CASSTWTGLNTEAFF,TGTGCCAGCAGTACGTGGACAGGCCTTAACACTGAAGCTTTCTTT
.,.,TRBJ1-6,TRBV28,CASRRTKGTPLHF,TGTGCCAGCAGGAGGACAAAAGGAACACCCCTCCACTTT
.,TRBD1,TRBJ2-2,TRBV5-4,CASSFPGQVANTGELFF,TGTGCCAGCAGCTTTCCGGGACAGGTGGCGAACACCGGGGAGCTGTTTTTT
.,TRBD1,TRBJ1-1,TRBV7-6,CASSPHRGRGLTEAFF,TGTGCCAGCAGCCCCCACAGGGGTAGAGGTTTGACTGAAGCTTTCTTT
.,TRBD1,TRBJ2-5,TRBV11-2,CASSLNRGRKETQYF,TGTGCCAGCAGCTTAAACAGGGGTCGCAAAGAGACCCAGTACTTC
once,TRBD1,TRBJ1-1,TRBV6-5,CASRTTGGAFF,TGTGCCAGCAGAACGACAGGGGGAGCTTTCTTT
.,TRBD2,TRBJ2-3,TRBV4-2,CASSQDPGLAGDADTQYF,TGTGCCAGCAGCCAAGATCCAGGACTAGCGGGAGACGCAGATACGCAGTATTTT
.,TRBD1,TRBJ1-1,TRBV5-1,CASSSTNTGGTEAFF,TGCGCCAGCAGCTCGACAAATACAGGGGGCACTGAAGCTTTCTTT
.,.,TRBJ1-4,TRBV28,CASSGDGQSEKLFF,TGTGCCAGCAGTGGGGACGGACAGAGCGAAAAACTGTTTTTT
.,.,TRBJ1-2,TRBV5-1,CASSFRYRGNYGYTF,TGCGCCAGCAGCTTCAGGTATCGGGGAAACTATGGCTACACCTTC